Reported below is one T cell receptor (beta chain). TCRdb passed the RT-PCR reads through MiXCR, listing each CDR3 protein once. The repertoire holds about 700,000 distinct CDR3 sequences, more than 13% seen once, with about 3.9% in the top ten. CDR1 is SGHRS and CDR2 is YFSETQ in the germline V gene. The CDR3 length is 14 residues. V lost 4 bases, J lost 5 bases, and 6 bases stayed unmatched. This clonotype originated in a female donor in good health, serving as a healthy control. V and J are TRBV5-1 and TRBJ1-1, with TRBD1 identical over 9 bases. The sequenced material came from memory CD4+ T cells from blood. CDR3 residues: CASSKEGQGTEAFF. The CDR3 nucleotides are TGCGCCAGCAGCAAGGAGGGACAGGGAACTGAAGCTTTCTTT.